The text below deals with one TCR beta chain. It was with random hexamers that roughly 0.5 to 1 ug RNA was reverse transcribed. MiXCR was run by TCRdb on the immunoSEQ multiplex PCR reads, yielding one entry per CDR3 protein. The sample shows roughly 200,000 distinct CDR3 sequences, roughly 92% of them seen only once. The record originates from a study of CD8 T cells in Susac syndrome. Germline assignment: CDR1 MGHRA and CDR2 YSYEKL. The junction had 11 bases not matched to a gene; V was cut back by 0 bases and J by 6 bases. The CDR3 totals 17 residues. Sequences were obtained from CD4+ T cells from PBMCs. This TCR was recovered from a human donor in good health. The chain links TRBV4-1 to TRBJ2-5; 9 nucleotides agree with TRBD2. The CDR3 is CASSQDGGGAKAQTQYF. The DNA for the CDR3 is TGCGCCAGCAGCCAAGATGGCGGGGGGGCCAAGGCGCAGACCCAGTACTTC.